The present T cell receptor (beta chain) was sequenced within a study of identical twins. Points from the study as a whole: There was an excess of low generation probability in the out-of-frame alpha sequences that twins shared. Partial confounding of zero-insertion analyses by invariant MAIT and iNKT cells was possible. Conclusions came from cross-sectional statistical analysis, not from following the same donors.

With 0 bases clipped from V and 6 bases from J, the junction kept 14 bases outside the gene matches. The CDR3 has 19 amino acids. Germline V gives CDR1 MGHRA, CDR2 YSYEKL. TCRdb re-called the 5' RACE reads through MiXCR, storing one row per CDR3 protein. The sample has under 400,000 distinct CDR3 sequences, around 9.7% seen once. This clonotype was found a few times. The antigen is undetermined. The specimen was naive T cells sorted from blood. This clonotype originated in a woman aged 45-65 years in good health. This sequence joins TRBV4-1 and TRBJ2-1, with 10 bases aligning to TRBD2. The CDR3 DNA reads TGCGCCAGCAGCCAAGATCGAGTCGGGACTAGCGCCACGGGCAATGAGCAGTTCTTC. This codes for CASSQDRVGTSATGNEQFF.